The clone carrying this T cell receptor (beta chain) turned up a few times. In the authors' workflow: It was from reference gene primer amplification that nucleated cell counts were estimated. Clones were sequenced by immunoSEQ multiplex PCR, and TCRdb holds only the in-frame ones, with some missing. V and J calls and clone size are copied from that table; D and trimming were computed from the DNA. Of tens of thousands of clones in the sample, about 86% are singletons; the top ten hold about 1.5%. The data originate from a study of blood T cell repertoires in COVID-19. Study in general: Sites across the United States, Italy and Spain contributed samples from acute and convalescent COVID-19. PBMCs, B-cell-depleted T cells, or T cells provided the cDNA or gDNA that made up the material.

This CDR3 spans 14 amino acids. V lost 6 bases and J lost 7, with 18 bases in between. CDR1 MNHEY and CDR2 SVGAGI come from the germline V gene. The genes are TRBV6-5 and TRBJ1-2; D is perhaps TRBD1 (6 bases). Source material: peripheral blood. The origin of this receptor is a woman between 55 and 75 years old with acute or convalescent COVID-19. This CDR3 is CASRTGTLLGGYTF. The CDR3 region has the DNA TGTGCCAGCAGGACTGGGACACTTCTAGGTGGCTACACCTTC.